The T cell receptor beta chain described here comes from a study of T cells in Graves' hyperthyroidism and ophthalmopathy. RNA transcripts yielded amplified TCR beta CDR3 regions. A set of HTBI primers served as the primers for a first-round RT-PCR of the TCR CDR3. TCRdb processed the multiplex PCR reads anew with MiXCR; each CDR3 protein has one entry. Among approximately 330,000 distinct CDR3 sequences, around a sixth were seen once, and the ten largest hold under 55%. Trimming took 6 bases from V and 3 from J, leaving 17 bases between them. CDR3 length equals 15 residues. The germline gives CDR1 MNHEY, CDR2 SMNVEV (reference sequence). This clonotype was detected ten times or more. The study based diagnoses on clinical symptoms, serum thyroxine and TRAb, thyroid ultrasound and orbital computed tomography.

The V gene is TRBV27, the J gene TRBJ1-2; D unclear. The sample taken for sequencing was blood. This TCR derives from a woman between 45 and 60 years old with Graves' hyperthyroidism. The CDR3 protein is CASSRQAFGDYGYTF. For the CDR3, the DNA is TGTGCCAGCAGCCGTCAGGCGTTTGGTGACTATGGCTACACCTTC.